These 24 T cell receptor beta chains came from one sample sequenced in a study of technical replicates of blood from a few donors. Assay: immunoSEQ multiplex PCR; the TCRdb copy retains only in-frame clones and omits some. The sample holds 90,000 or so clones, more than 85% seen once. The sample consisted of T cells isolated from PBMCs. These receptors all come from a human donor in good health.

This chain uses TRBV13 with TRBJ2-1; a possible D gene is TRBD2 (5 bases). The germline V and J ends were trimmed by 1 base and 7 bases, with 11 bases remaining between them. The CDR3 spans 14 residues. Germline CDR1 and CDR2: PRHDT and FYEKMQ (reference sequence). The CDR3 spells CASSLVSGMNEQFF. As DNA, the CDR3 is TGTGCCAGCAGCTTAGTTTCCGGGATGAATGAGCAGTTCTTC.

This rearrangement joins TRBV6-5 to TRBJ2-7; 8 nucleotides line up with TRBD1. With 0 bases clipped from V and 3 bases from J, the junction kept 7 bases outside the gene matches. The germline V gene encodes CDR1 MNHEY and CDR2 SVGAGI. The CDR3 is 16 residues long. The CDR3 DNA is TGTGCCAGCAGTTACTCGTCTACAGGGGGTATCTACGAGCAGTACTTC. This encodes CASSYSSTGGIYEQYF.

The V call is TRBV5-8, the J call TRBJ2-3; 9 nucleotides agree with TRBD2. Germline V lookup: CDR1 SGHTS, CDR2 YDEGEE. This CDR3 is 18 amino acids long. V trimming: 7 bases; J trimming: 2 bases; junction bases outside the gene matches: 17. The DNA of the CDR3 is TGTGCCAGCCTCAAACCGTATAGCGGGGGCCGTTACACAGATACGCAGTATTTT. This gives the protein CASLKPYSGGRYTDTQYF.

This clone was detected once. The V and J genes are TRBV7-9 and TRBJ2-4; tentative D call: TRBD1 (6 bases). Germline CDR1 reads SEHNR; CDR2 reads FQNEAQ (reference sequence). The CDR3 loop spans 16 amino acids. With 5 bases removed from V and 1 base from J, the gap between germline ends came to 15 bases. The CDR3 DNA follows: TGTGCCAGCAGCCAGGGACAACTGCTTGCCAAAAACATTCAGTACTTC. This sequence encodes CASSQGQLLAKNIQYF.

The chain is built from TRBV7-6 and TRBJ2-7, with 8 positions matching TRBD1. The J segment lost 2 bases and the V segment lost 0 bases, leaving 15 bases of the junction unmatched. In germline, CDR1 is SGHVS, CDR2 FNYEAQ. The CDR3 covers 19 residues. In DNA form, the CDR3 reads TGTGCCAGCAGCTTAGCCCCCGGGGGAACTGCAGGGGGCACCTACGAGCAGTACTTC. As protein: CASSLAPGGTAGGTYEQYF.

The rearrangement joins TRBV9 to TRBJ2-1; 8 bases map to TRBD2. The germline gives CDR1 SGDLS, CDR2 YYNGEE. The CDR3 is 14 amino acids. Trimming removed 4 bases from V and 7 bases from J; junction bases left unmatched: 7. The CDR3: CASSTRLAPNEQFF. The CDR3 region has the DNA TGTGCCAGCAGCACCAGACTAGCGCCAAATGAGCAGTTCTTC.

The chain combines TRBV28 with TRBJ2-1; maybe TRBD1 (6 bases). CDR1 and CDR2 (germline): MDHEN, SYDVKM. The CDR3 length is 12 residues. Between the trimmed V and J ends, which lost 0 bases and 15 bases, there was a span of 12 bases. CDR3 DNA sequence: TGTGCCAGCAGTTTATGGCCGGACAGTGCGTTCTTC. Amino acid sequence: CASSLWPDSAFF.

This chain uses TRBV10-3 with TRBJ2-3, with 10 bases aligning to TRBD1. This CDR3 contains 14 residues. Per the germline V gene, CDR1 is ENHRY and CDR2 is SYGVKD. With 7 bases clipped from V and 2 bases from J, the junction kept 3 bases outside the gene matches. The CDR3 loop reads CAITGTGDTDTQYF. In DNA form, the CDR3 reads TGTGCCATCACCGGGACAGGGGACACAGATACGCAGTATTTT.

Details on this clone: Within the sample, other DNA sequences also encode this same CDR3. The chain employs TRBV6-5 and TRBJ1-1, with 8 bases matching TRBD1. Looked up from germline, CDR1 is MNHEY and CDR2 is SVGAGI. This CDR3 is 14 amino acids long. The junction had 0 bases not matched to a gene; V was cut back by 2 bases and J by 1 base. CDR3 sequence (DNA): TGTGCCAGCAGTTACGGGACAGGGAACACTGAAGCTTTCTTT. Its translation: CASSYGTGNTEAFF.

This chain links TRBV2 with TRBJ1-1, with 7 bases fitting TRBD1. Germline CDR1 is SNHLY and CDR2 is FYNNEI. The CDR3 sequence is 14 residues long. Losses at the gene ends were 6 bases for V and 0 bases for J; bases not matched to a gene: 4. Here the CDR3 reads CASSATGVNTEAFF. Written as DNA, the CDR3 is TGTGCCAGCAGCGCTACAGGGGTGAACACTGAAGCTTTCTTT.

The chain recombines TRBV28 with TRBJ1-4, with D possibly TRBD1 on 5 matching bases. Germline values: CDR1 MDHEN, CDR2 SYDVKM. The length of the CDR3 is 14 residues. Trimming took off 3 bases at V and 8 bases at J, with 13 bases between the two ends. The DNA of the CDR3 is TGTGCCAGCAGTTTGGGAAGGGGAGGAGAAAAACTGTTTTTT. This gives the protein CASSLGRGGEKLFF.

V is TRBV9 and J is TRBJ2-2, with TRBD2 matching over 10 bases. CDR3 size: 18 residues. The germline V gene encodes CDR1 SGDLS and CDR2 YYNGEE. J was trimmed by 5 bases and V by 0 bases; bases with no gene match: 10. The CDR3 sequence is CASSVEPSGGFGTGELFF. DNA of the CDR3: TGTGCCAGCAGCGTAGAGCCTAGCGGGGGCTTCGGGACCGGGGAGCTGTTTTTT.

Here the CDR3 reads CASSVEMSTEAFF. The CDR3 DNA follows: TGTGCCAGCAGCGTAGAAATGAGCACTGAAGCTTTCTTT. The chain couples TRBV9 to TRBJ1-1; D uncertain. Germline V gene lookup returns CDR1 SGDLS and CDR2 YYNGEE. V shed 0 bases and J shed 4 bases, with 7 bases lying between them. This CDR3 contains 13 residues. Complete variable domain (other parts from reference TRBV9 and TRBJ1-1): DSGVTQTPKHLITATGQRVTLRCSPRSGDLSVYWYQQSLDQGLQFLIQYYNGEERAKGNILERFSAQQFPDLHSELNLSSLELGDSALYFCASSVEMSTEAFFGQGTRLTVV.

This chain links TRBV5-1 with TRBJ1-1; 9 nucleotides match TRBD1. Germline values: CDR1 SGHRS, CDR2 YFSETQ. CDR3 length equals 17 residues. The junction had 9 bases not matched to a gene; V was cut back by 2 bases and J by 1 base. CDR3 coding DNA: TGCGCCAGCAGCTTCTTCGGAGGACAGGGGTCGAACACTGAAGCTTTCTTT. Its protein product is CASSFFGGQGSNTEAFF.

The genes are TRBV4-2 and TRBJ2-3; 9 bases are shared with TRBD2. Germline values: CDR1 LGHNA, CDR2 YNFKEQ. J gave up 2 bases and V 5 bases, and 11 bases lay outside the gene matches. This CDR3 has 17 amino acids. For the CDR3, the DNA is TGTGCCAGCAGCTCGGAAGCTATAGCGGGAGTCACAGATACGCAGTATTTT. Protein: CASSSEAIAGVTDTQYF.

The chain employs TRBV9 and TRBJ1-2, with D possibly being TRBD1 (5 bases). Germline V gene data show CDR1 as SGDLS and CDR2 as YYNGEE. This CDR3 contains 15 residues. Trimming removed 0 bases from V and 4 bases from J, with 13 bases in between. The CDR3 reads CASSVARDRGYGYTF. The CDR3 DNA sequence: TGTGCCAGCAGCGTAGCCCGAGACAGAGGCTATGGCTACACCTTC.

J is TRBJ1-4 and V is TRBV5-4, with D maybe TRBD1 (5 bases). Germline CDR1 SGHNT, CDR2 YYREEE (reference sequence). The V gene lost 4 bases and the J gene lost 5 bases, with 12 bases spanning the gap. This CDR3 region has 14 residues. The CDR3 nucleotides read TGTGCCAGCAGCCAAGATACAGGAAATGAAAAACTGTTTTTT. Its translation: CASSQDTGNEKLFF. The full variable domain, with the rest looked up from reference TRBV5-4 and TRBJ1-4, is ETGVTQSPTHLIKTRGQQVTLRCSSQSGHNTVSWYQQALGQGPQFIFQYYREEENGRGNFPPRFSGLQFPNYSSELNVNALELDDSALYLCASSQDTGNEKLFFGSGTQLSVL.

The chain carries TRBV6-5 and TRBJ1-5; the D gene is possibly TRBD1 (5 bases). From germline, CDR1 is MNHEY and CDR2 SVGAGI. CDR3 size: 13 residues. Between the trimmed V and J ends, which lost 6 bases and 7 bases, there was a span of 13 bases. DNA for the CDR3: TGTGCCAGCAGACAGACCCGGGGGCAGCCCCAGCATTTT. It yields the protein CASRQTRGQPQHF.

A remark on this clone: One end of the junction does not line up with germline, which may come from a read error. The chain recombines TRBV4-2 with TRBJ2-1, with 9 bases matching TRBD2. The germline V gene has CDR1 LGHNA and CDR2 YNFKEQ. This CDR3 has 15 residues. CDR3 nucleotide sequence: TGTGCCAGCAGCCAAGAGGGACTAGCTTACACTGAGCAGTTCTTC. Protein sequence: CASSQEGLAYTEQFF.

The chain is built from TRBV7-8 and TRBJ1-2; 8 nucleotides align to TRBD1. The V gene end was trimmed by 3 bases and the J gene end by 4 bases; junction bases not matched to a gene: 1. The CDR3 consists of 13 residues. Germline V CDR1 and CDR2: SGHVS, FQNEAQ. The CDR3 spells CASSLDRAYGYTF. DNA for the CDR3: TGTGCCAGCAGCTTGGACAGGGCCTATGGCTACACCTTC.

The V and J genes are TRBV6-5 and TRBJ2-7, with a possible D match to TRBD2 (5 bases). CDR3 length: 14 amino acids. Germline V lookup: CDR1 MNHEY, CDR2 SVGAGI. Trimming took off 7 bases at V and 0 bases at J, with 13 bases between the two ends. In nucleotides, the CDR3 is TGTGCCAGCATGGCGTTCGGGGTCTCCTACGAGCAGTACTTC. Its protein is CASMAFGVSYEQYF.

This CDR3 is CASSLQERETQYF. The CDR3 region has the DNA TGTGCCAGCAGTCTACAGGAACGAGAGACCCAGTACTTC. The rearrangement links TRBV28 to TRBJ2-5, with a possible D match to TRBD1 (5 bases). From germline, CDR1 is MDHEN and CDR2 SYDVKM. The CDR3 has 13 residues. Trimming removed 5 bases from V and 4 bases from J, with 11 bases in between. The whole variable domain, filled in from reference TRBV28 and TRBJ2-5, reads DVKVTQSSRYLVKRTGEKVFLECVQDMDHENMFWYRQDPGLGLRLIYFSYDVKMKEKGDIPEGYSVSREKKERFSLILESASTNQTSMYLCASSLQERETQYFGPGTRLLVL.

The rearrangement joins TRBV10-1 to TRBJ2-7; unclear D gene. The CDR3 is 13 amino acids. V dropped 6 bases and J dropped 4 bases, with 13 bases sitting between them. Germline V CDR1 and CDR2: WNHNN, SYGVQD (reference sequence). In DNA form, the CDR3 reads TGCGCCAGCAGCGCTTTGGCGGTGTACGAGCAGTACTTC. Translated: CASSALAVYEQYF.

The chain has TRBV10-1 and TRBJ2-1, with 11 bases that match TRBD2. Per the germline V gene, CDR1 is WNHNN and CDR2 is SYGVQD (reference sequence). The V and J ends lost 6 bases and 5 bases, in that order; junction bases with no gene match: 9. The CDR3 is made up of 16 amino acids. CDR3 coding DNA: TGCGCCAGCAGCCCTGCCGGGACTAGCGGACACAATGAGCAGTTCTTC. Protein sequence: CASSPAGTSGHNEQFF.